The rows below give T cell receptor beta chains drawn from one sample of a study of OX40 agonist ivuxolimab in advanced cancers. Some clones are missing from TCRdb's copy, which holds only in-frame ones; the method was immunoSEQ multiplex PCR. The repertoire holds about 66,000 clones, with around 83% as singletons. The sequencing here drew on CD4+ or CD8+ T cells sorted from blood, taken in a trial of the OX40 agonist ivuxolimab. The receptors were gathered from an adult with an advanced solid tumor such as melanoma, head and neck, liver or kidney cancer. The conserved cysteine and the conserved F or W are not part of the CDR3 here. The D gene is left open where the match is weak. Clone size is not always given. Where it is, it says once, few, many or a class for expanded clones.

d_call clone_size v_call cdr3_aa
- - TRBV27 ASSFYRQGPTGELF
- - TRBV6-4 ASSPYGETEAF
TRBD2 - TRBV5-4 ASSLDPSGKPGELF
- - TRBV11-3 ASSFRPGVSNEQF
TRBD2 - TRBV28 ASIKNEAGFYEQY
TRBD1 - TRBV9 ASSASGTGLQAF
TRBD2 - TRBV13 ASSPPLAGGYNGQF
TRBD2 - TRBV19 ASSMWTSGNNEQF
- - TRBV11-1 ASSLQIWNEQY
- - TRBV27 ASSSQRVHLGLNTEAF
- - TRBV5-4 ASSLPGDIRKQY
- - TRBV11-1 ASSSGNTIY
TRBD1 - TRBV7-2 ASSLGSGTGASRNEQF
TRBD2 once TRBV5-1 ASSYRTSGRPEDTQY
TRBD1 - TRBV7-2 ASSSPDRADQNTEAF
TRBD1 - TRBV29-1 SVARGPNEKLF
TRBD2 once TRBV7-8 ASSSTRTSGSYEQY
- - TRBV28 ASSSTSGGGRETQY
- - TRBV29-1 SVGARNQPQH
- - TRBV1 TSSQKGKRNHPYNEQF
- - TRBV2 ATTREFYGYT
- - TRBV7-3 ASSRDSTSYNEQF
TRBD1 - TRBV6-1 ASSENRGDYSYEQY
TRBD1 once TRBV27 ASSFVAPGGTGANQPQH
TRBD2 - TRBV30 AWSEGVAGGQETQY
TRBD1 - TRBV5-1 ASSRSEGGGLETQY